Below are 5 T cell receptor beta chains sequenced from a single sample in a study of blood T cell repertoires in COVID-19. Profiling relied on immunoSEQ multiplex PCR, and the TCRdb table lists in-frame clones only, not all of them. The sample includes around 340,000 clones, around 88% of them seen just once. What was sequenced was peripheral blood. These receptors came from a man younger than 45 with active or convalescent COVID-19.

The chain employs TRBV7-8 and TRBJ2-7; D is uncertain. CDR3 size: 17 residues. The V end lost 4 bases, the J end lost 7 bases, and 26 bases lay between the germline ends. CDR1 is SGHVS, CDR2 FQNEAQ, per germline. Here the CDR3 DNA reads TGTGCCAGCAGCTCCCCTTCCTCGGCTGATTTAGCTTGGGAGCAGTACTTC. It encodes CASSSPSSADLAWEQYF.

This chain links TRBV5-8 with TRBJ2-7; 7 bases map to TRBD2. V was pared by 0 bases and J by 3 bases, with 3 bases of the junction left unmatched. This CDR3 comprises 14 residues. Germline V gene data show CDR1 as SGHTS and CDR2 as YDEGEE. This chain's CDR3 is CASSLGRGSYEQYF. Here the CDR3 DNA reads TGTGCCAGCAGCTTGGGCCGCGGGAGCTACGAGCAGTACTTC.

This sequence joins TRBV6-4 and TRBJ2-3; tentatively, D is TRBD2 (6 bases). V was pared by 2 bases and J by 2 bases, with 8 bases between. CDR3 length: 14 amino acids. CDR1 is MRHNA and CDR2 is SNTAGT in the germline V gene. This chain's CDR3 is CASSDELATDTQYF. The CDR3, as DNA: TGTGCCAGCAGTGACGAACTAGCCACAGATACGCAGTATTTT.

The V gene is TRBV19, the J gene TRBJ2-7; no clear D gene. CDR1 is LNHDA, CDR2 SQIVND, per germline (reference sequence). Deletions cut 5 bases from V and 2 bases from J, with 10 bases between. This CDR3 has 13 residues. The CDR3 bases are TGTGCCAGTAGTCCGCACGCGGCCTACGAGCAGTACTTC. This sequence encodes CASSPHAAYEQYF.

This chain joins TRBV5-6 and TRBJ2-3; D is possibly TRBD2 (6 bases). V lost 1 base and J 0 bases, leaving 12 bases between the germline ends. CDR1 is SGHDT, CDR2 YYEEEE, per germline. The CDR3 extends over 16 amino acids. CDR3 in DNA: TGTGCCAGCAGCTTGTGGGTCGGGAGTAGCACAGATACGCAGTATTTT. Residues: CASSLWVGSSTDTQYF.